The sample holds one count of the clone carrying this TCR beta chain. Its specificity is not known. This record comes from a study of T cell responses to AZD1222 COVID-19 vaccine. Here immunoSEQ multiplex PCR was the method, and the copy in TCRdb shows in-frame clones only, minus some. The sample consists of 100,000 to 150,000 clones, around 84% of them appearing once. Second-dose intervals near 4 or 12 weeks were combined. Notes on the study in general: Epitopes outside B.1.351 and B.1.1.7 mutated regions reportedly drew nearly half of spike TCRs. Females made up more of the donors, who were largely white British, and clonal diversity may have come out too low.

CDR1 and CDR2 from the germline V gene are SGHTA and FQGNSA. With 5 bases removed from V and 4 bases from J, the gap between germline ends came to 10 bases. This CDR3 region has 13 residues. The TCR originated in an adult who received the AZD1222 COVID-19 vaccine. Sequenced here: peripheral blood, sampled 28 days after the second AZD1222 dose. This chain uses TRBV7-2 with TRBJ2-3; the D gene is possibly TRBD2 (5 bases). The DNA of the CDR3 is TGTGCCAGCAGCGTGAGGGTATCAGATACGCAGTATTTT. Translated, it gives CASSVRVSDTQYF. The full variable domain, with the rest looked up from reference TRBV7-2 and TRBJ2-3, is GAGVSQSPSNKVTEKGKDVELRCDPISGHTALYWYRQSLGQGLEFLIYFQGNSAPDKSGLPSDRFSAERTGGSVSTLTIQRTQQEDSAVYLCASSVRVSDTQYFGPGTRLTVL.